The clone carrying this T cell receptor beta chain was seen a single time. Its antigen is as yet unknown. V lost 3 bases, J lost 3 bases, and 14 bases lay in between. This CDR3 has 15 amino acids. Germline V gene sequence: CDR1 KGHSH, CDR2 LQKENI. This sample was included in a study of shared clonotypes between healthy human individuals. Per the authors' pipeline: ImmunoSEQ supplied junction-only sequences lacking quality scores, so filtering was different. Using immunoSEQ multiplex PCR, the repertoire was profiled, and TCRdb retains in-frame clones only, with some absent. V, J and clone size were drawn from that table, and D and trimming were deduced from the DNA. The data contain under 1,100,000 clones, approximately 80% of them singletons. The study's findings and limits: Compared with clonotypes that all four donors shared, non-shared clonotypes had lower generation probabilities. The diversity represented, both genetic and in exposure history, was limited by few donors.

What was sequenced was memory CD4+ T cells from PBMCs. Subset: CD45RA-negative fraction. The chain employs TRBV18 and TRBJ1-2; unclear D gene. This receptor was identified in a young man in good health. Some clones in this sample may be carry-over from other donors' samples. The CDR3 bases are TGTGCCAGCTCACCTGGGCCCTCGACGGACTATGGCTACACCTTC. This gives the protein CASSPGPSTDYGYTF.